A selection of T cell receptor beta chains follows, all from one sample in a study of early T cells in non-severe SARS-CoV-2 infection. Using its own MiXCR run on the 5' RACE reads, TCRdb lists one record per CDR3 protein. Of 65,000 to 70,000 distinct CDR3 sequences in the sample, 9% to 15% were seen once. Input material: whole blood. The source is an adult who was a healthcare worker with PCR-confirmed SARS-CoV-2 infection or an uninfected control (not recorded which). Each CDR3 is given with its conserved first and last residue. Each record gives: V gene, J gene, CDR3 protein.

TRBV2	TRBJ2-7	CASIGRSGVYEQYF
TRBV30	TRBJ1-1	CAWSLTGMGTEAFF
TRBV14	TRBJ2-2	CASSRRLAGSGELFF
TRBV6-2/TRBV6-3	TRBJ2-1	CASSYARGEQFF
TRBV21-1	TRBJ2-5	CASSMRGPQETQYF
TRBV7-9	TRBJ1-2	CASSLGGTGTYGYTF
TRBV5-6	TRBJ2-4	CASSHENDVTKNIQYF
TRBV5-4	TRBJ2-5	CASSPSTGTENQETQYF
TRBV19	TRBJ1-4	CASSSLGRRTNEKLFF
TRBV3-1	TRBJ2-6	CASSLSWQGQGGANVLTF
TRBV3-1	TRBJ2-7	CASSPLGTSLYEQYF
TRBV25-1	TRBJ1-1	CASTGVGTEAFF
TRBV5-5	TRBJ1-5	CASRRDRGDQPQHF
TRBV12-3/TRBV12-4	TRBJ2-3	CASSLALAGGLDTQYF
TRBV6-5	TRBJ1-1	CASSYSIGTAGTEVFF
TRBV9	TRBJ2-7	CASSIGTDPTYEQYF
TRBV9	TRBJ2-7	CASSASGGYEQYF
TRBV7-9	TRBJ1-5	CASSRDTRNQPQHF
TRBV6-4	TRBJ2-1	CASSDSPGQGANEQFF
TRBV6-2/TRBV6-3	TRBJ2-1	CASRALAPSYNEQFF
TRBV3-1	TRBJ1-2	CASSQGQGAFTF
TRBV18	TRBJ2-7	CASSPGRTRTEQYF
TRBV7-6	TRBJ2-3	CASSLTSTGGTDTQYF
TRBV15	TRBJ2-4	CATSGDRPIVGDIQYF
TRBV27	TRBJ1-1	CASSPDSRTEAFF
TRBV18	TRBJ1-5	CASSPGRSNQPQHF
TRBV20-1	TRBJ1-1	CSAPDRAEGNTEAFF
TRBV29-1	TRBJ2-4	CSAEGGTIQYF
TRBV3-1	TRBJ2-7	CASSQGKGLAGAVGHEQYF
TRBV7-2	TRBJ1-1	CASSLPIRGTEAFF
TRBV7-8	TRBJ2-2	CASSIGASNTGELFF
TRBV20-1	TRBJ2-1	CSASIPGASSYNEQFF
TRBV12-3/TRBV12-4	TRBJ1-5	CASTDTNSNQPQHF
TRBV5-1	TRBJ2-1	CASSLEPMGQGYNEQFF
TRBV13	TRBJ2-5	CASSFRTEETQYF
TRBV3-1	TRBJ1-1	CASSQGNALNTEAFF
TRBV18	TRBJ2-7	CASSPGQGLYEQYF
TRBV7-9	TRBJ2-3	CASSLAPGAAPSTDTQYF
TRBV20-1	TRBJ2-7	CSARDIHGLAGVYEQYF
TRBV30	TRBJ1-3	CAWSVLLGSSGNTIYF
TRBV5-1	TRBJ2-5	CASSLDPGGQETQYF
TRBV6-6	TRBJ2-7	CASRASGGTWVYEQYF
TRBV6-1	TRBJ2-1	CASSPLAKEFF
TRBV28	TRBJ1-1	CAGQTDTEAFF
TRBV14	TRBJ2-5	CASSLGLAGGQETQYF
TRBV29-1	TRBJ2-7	CSVVEGKGPYEQYF
TRBV12-3/TRBV12-4	TRBJ1-1	CASTMGHLNTEAFF